The next 20 T cell receptor beta chains were all read from a single sample in a study of metastatic and nonmetastatic thyroid tumors. Each patient went into thyroid surgery without having received any treatment. TCRdb re-clonotyped the PCR reads via MiXCR. The table lists roughly 16,000 clones, roughly a quarter of them singletons. Sequenced: adjacent normal tissue. The receptor set was obtained from a female donor with papillary thyroid cancer or a benign thyroid nodule (not recorded which). Some clones in this sample may be carry-over from other donors' samples.

The rearrangement links TRBV28 to TRBJ1-4; 8 bases line up with TRBD1. The J segment lost 7 bases and the V segment lost 3 bases, leaving 7 bases of the junction unmatched. CDR3 size: 15 residues. Germline CDR1 is MDHEN and CDR2 is SYDVKM. This CDR3 is CASSLGQGASEKLFF. CDR3 DNA sequence: TGTGCCAGCAGTTTGGGCCAGGGGGCGAGTGAAAAACTGTTTTTT. The complete variable domain, with remaining parts taken from reference TRBV28 and TRBJ1-4, reads DVKVTQSSRYLVKRTGEKVFLECVQDMDHENMFWYRQDPGLGLRLIYFSYDVKMKEKGDIPEGYSVSREKKERFSLILESASTNQTSMYLCASSLGQGASEKLFFGSGTQLSVL.

This clone was counted at least ten times. This chain links TRBV6-6 with TRBJ1-5; D gene ambiguous. Per the germline V gene, CDR1 is MNHNY and CDR2 is SVGAGI (reference sequence). Trimming stripped 2 bases from V and 2 bases from J, with 7 bases between. This CDR3 region has 14 residues. The CDR3 sequence is CASSYDGGNQPQHF. The CDR3 DNA is TGTGCCAGCAGTTACGACGGGGGCAATCAGCCCCAGCATTTT.

The chain joins TRBV24-1 to TRBJ2-2, with D possibly being TRBD2 (5 bases). V gave up 0 bases and J gave up 5 bases, with 9 bases separating them. The CDR3 contains 15 residues. Germline CDR1 KGHDR, CDR2 SFDVKD. CDR3 nucleotide sequence: TGTGCCACCAGTGATTTGAGGGAGCGGACCGGGGAGCTGTTTTTT. Its translation is CATSDLRERTGELFF.

In its sample, this clone was seen a few times. The chain employs TRBV6-1 and TRBJ1-1; 7 positions agree with TRBD1. Per germline, CDR1 MNHNS and CDR2 SASEGT. After removal of 7 bases from V and 6 bases from J, the junction contained 11 bases not matched to a gene. CDR3 length: 14 residues. For the CDR3, the DNA is TGTGCCAGCACCACTCACGGAGGGGGCCCTGAAGCTTTCTTT. Translating gives CASTTHGGGPEAFF.

The chain is built from TRBV11-2 and TRBJ2-7; 10 nucleotides line up with TRBD2. J gave up 6 bases and V 0 bases, and 20 bases lay outside the gene matches. Germline-derived CDR1 and CDR2 are SGHAT and FQNNGV. The CDR3 is 20 amino acids. DNA for the CDR3: TGTGCCAGCAGCTTAGAAAGTACGGGTTGGGCTAGCGGGAGTAGAGGCGAGCAGTACTTC. Amino acids: CASSLESTGWASGSRGEQYF. The full variable domain, its missing parts supplied by reference TRBV11-2 and TRBJ2-7, is EAGVAQSPRYKIIEKRQSVAFWCNPISGHATLYWYQQILGQGPKLLIQFQNNGVVDDSQLPKDRFSAERLKGVDSTLKIQPAKLEDSAVYLCASSLESTGWASGSRGEQYFGPGTRLTVT.

V is TRBV7-9 and J is TRBJ2-7, with 7 positions matching TRBD2. Germline values: CDR1 SEHNR, CDR2 FQNEAQ (reference sequence). The CDR3 consists of 13 residues. V trimming: 3 bases; J trimming: 3 bases; junction bases outside the gene matches: 2. The DNA of the CDR3 is TGTGCCAGCAGCTTGGGCGGGGGCTACGAGCAGTACTTC. Its protein product is CASSLGGGYEQYF.

This clone has a handful of counts. The chain links TRBV30 to TRBJ1-2; D is unresolved. The CDR3 totals 12 residues. Trimming took off 7 bases at V and 3 bases at J, with 12 bases between the two ends. CDR1 GTSNPN and CDR2 SVGIG come from the germline V gene (reference sequence). CDR3 loop: CALLASYYGYTF. DNA for the CDR3: TGTGCCTTGCTAGCTTCATACTATGGCTACACCTTC.

The chain employs TRBV25-1 and TRBJ2-5; no definite D call. From germline, CDR1 is MGHDK and CDR2 SYGVNS. The V end lost 4 bases, the J end lost 2 bases, and 8 bases lay between the germline ends. The CDR3 has 13 residues. The CDR3 DNA is TGTGCCAGCAGTGTAGGCGTTCAAGAGACCCAGTACTTC. Its translation is CASSVGVQETQYF.

This sequence joins TRBV6-1 and TRBJ2-1; unclear D gene. CDR3 length: 15 residues. The germline V gene encodes CDR1 MNHNS and CDR2 SASEGT. Trimming shortened V by 6 bases and J by 1 base, and 13 bases separated the two germline ends. As DNA, the CDR3 is TGTGCCAGCAGCGCTGACCCTAGTTCCTACAATGAGCAGTTCTTC. This gives the protein CASSADPSSYNEQFF.

The chain employs TRBV2 and TRBJ2-1; D unresolved. The CDR3 extends over 11 amino acids. Germline V gene sequence: CDR1 SNHLY, CDR2 FYNNEI. Trimming removed 4 bases from V and 8 bases from J, with 6 bases in between. The CDR3 spells CASSAEDEQFF. In nucleotides, the CDR3 is TGTGCCAGCAGTGCTGAGGATGAGCAGTTCTTC.

The chain couples TRBV19 to TRBJ1-1, with D uncertain. The CDR3 spans 13 residues. V was pared by 4 bases and J by 5 bases, with 11 bases between. The germline CDR1 and CDR2 sequences are LNHDA and SQIVND (reference sequence). The CDR3 DNA follows: TGTGCCAGTAGTACCGAGGTCAGGACTGAAGCTTTCTTT. Translation: CASSTEVRTEAFF.

The chain has TRBV2 and TRBJ2-3, with TRBD1 identical over 7 bases. Looked up from germline, CDR1 is SNHLY and CDR2 is FYNNEI. This CDR3 has 15 amino acids. With 4 bases clipped from V and 1 base from J, the junction kept 5 bases outside the gene matches. The CDR3 sequence is CASSGQGSRTDTQYF. CDR3 nucleotides: TGTGCCAGCAGTGGACAGGGAAGCCGCACAGATACGCAGTATTTT.

In this sample, this clone turned up a few times. This chain connects TRBV11-3 to TRBJ2-3; tentatively, D is TRBD2 (5 bases). Germline V gene lookup returns CDR1 SGHNT and CDR2 YENEEA. V lost 0 bases to trimming and J lost 6 bases, with 13 bases between them. There are 15 residues in the CDR3. CDR3: CASSLEGLRGDTQYF. The CDR3 nucleotides are TGTGCCAGCAGCTTAGAAGGACTTAGAGGGGATACGCAGTATTTT.

This chain joins TRBV18 and TRBJ2-7; 10 bases map to TRBD1. The CDR3 has 14 residues. Germline V gene data show CDR1 as KGHSH and CDR2 as LQKENI. Trimming at V came to 4 bases and at J to 7 bases, leaving 7 bases not matched to a gene. The CDR3 sequence is CASSLRQGAEEQYF. CDR3 coding DNA: TGTGCCAGCTCACTCAGACAGGGGGCGGAAGAGCAGTACTTC.

This clone is categorized as medium-sized (0.01 to 0.1%). The rearrangement uses TRBV5-1 and TRBJ2-3; D gene uncertain. The length of the CDR3 is 15 residues. Germline V CDR1 and CDR2: SGHRS, YFSETQ. Trimming removed 0 bases at V and 0 bases at J, with 8 bases between. The CDR3 bases are TGCGCCAGCAGCTTGGATCTTACCAGCACAGATACGCAGTATTTT. It is translated as CASSLDLTSTDTQYF.

This clone was counted at least ten times. Written as DNA, the CDR3 is TGTGCCAGTAGTATCGGCTACGGGGAGCTGTTTTTT. Its translation: CASSIGYGELFF. The V call is TRBV19, the J call TRBJ2-2, with no clear D. This CDR3 comprises 12 residues. Germline-derived CDR1 and CDR2 are LNHDA and SQIVND (reference sequence). Trimming pared 3 bases from V and 7 bases from J, leaving 6 bases between.

This clone has only a few counts. The V and J genes are TRBV5-1 and TRBJ2-7, with 8 bases lining up with TRBD2. After removal of 3 bases from V and 3 bases from J, the junction contained 11 bases not matched to a gene. The germline V gene has CDR1 SGHRS and CDR2 YFSETQ. There are 16 residues in the CDR3. The CDR3 is CASSSSSGGGNYEQYF. The CDR3 DNA sequence: TGCGCCAGCAGCTCTTCGAGCGGGGGAGGGAACTACGAGCAGTACTTC.

This clone was observed many times. In DNA, the CDR3 is TGTGCCACCAGTCAGGACGGGAGCTCCTACGAGCAGTACTTC. Protein: CATSQDGSSYEQYF. This chain connects TRBV24-1 to TRBJ2-7; perhaps TRBD2 as D (6 bases). The CDR3 runs 14 residues. V dropped 6 bases and J dropped 0 bases, with 11 bases sitting between them. From germline, CDR1 is KGHDR and CDR2 SFDVKD.

In its sample, this clone ranks as medium-sized. The chain combines TRBV10-1 with TRBJ2-3, with unresolved D. CDR1 and CDR2 from the germline V gene are WNHNN and SYGVQD (reference sequence). The CDR3 loop spans 15 amino acids. Trimming left V 2 bases short and J 5 bases short, with 14 bases between. In nucleotides, the CDR3 is TGCGCCAGCAGTGAGCGGCTTCCAACGCTAGATACGCAGTATTTT. It yields the protein CASSERLPTLDTQYF.

The chain couples TRBV6-1 to TRBJ2-2; maybe TRBD2 (5 bases). CDR3 length: 15 residues. V dropped 5 bases and J dropped 2 bases, with 12 bases sitting between them. CDR1 is MNHNS and CDR2 is SASEGT in the germline V gene. The CDR3 DNA reads TGTGCCAGCAGTTCAATGGGAGTTAACACCGGGGAGCTGTTTTTT. It encodes CASSSMGVNTGELFF.